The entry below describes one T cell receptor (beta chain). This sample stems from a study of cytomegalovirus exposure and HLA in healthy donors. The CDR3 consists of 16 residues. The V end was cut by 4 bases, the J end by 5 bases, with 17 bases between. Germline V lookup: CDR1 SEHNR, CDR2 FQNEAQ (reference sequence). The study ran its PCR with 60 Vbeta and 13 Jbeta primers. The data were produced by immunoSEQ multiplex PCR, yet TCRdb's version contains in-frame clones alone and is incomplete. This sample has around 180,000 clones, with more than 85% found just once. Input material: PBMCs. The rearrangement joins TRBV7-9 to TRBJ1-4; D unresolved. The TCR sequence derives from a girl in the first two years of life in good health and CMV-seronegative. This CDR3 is CASSSPFEGGNEKLFF. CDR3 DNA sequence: TGTGCCAGCAGCTCCCCGTTTGAGGGAGGGAATGAAAAACTGTTTTTT.